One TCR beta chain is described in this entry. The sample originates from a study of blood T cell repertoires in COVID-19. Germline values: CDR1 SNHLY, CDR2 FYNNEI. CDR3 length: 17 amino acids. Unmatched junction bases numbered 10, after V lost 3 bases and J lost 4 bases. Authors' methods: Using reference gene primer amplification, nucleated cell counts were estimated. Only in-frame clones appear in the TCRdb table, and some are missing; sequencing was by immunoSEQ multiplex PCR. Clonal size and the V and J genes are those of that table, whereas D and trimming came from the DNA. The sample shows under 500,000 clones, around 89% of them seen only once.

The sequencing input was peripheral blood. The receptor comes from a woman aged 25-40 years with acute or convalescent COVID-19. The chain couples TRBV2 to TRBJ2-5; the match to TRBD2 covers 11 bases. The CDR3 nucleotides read TGTGCCAGCAGTGATGGTGCTAGCGGGGGGCGTGGAGAGACCCAGTACTTC. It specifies CASSDGASGGRGETQYF.